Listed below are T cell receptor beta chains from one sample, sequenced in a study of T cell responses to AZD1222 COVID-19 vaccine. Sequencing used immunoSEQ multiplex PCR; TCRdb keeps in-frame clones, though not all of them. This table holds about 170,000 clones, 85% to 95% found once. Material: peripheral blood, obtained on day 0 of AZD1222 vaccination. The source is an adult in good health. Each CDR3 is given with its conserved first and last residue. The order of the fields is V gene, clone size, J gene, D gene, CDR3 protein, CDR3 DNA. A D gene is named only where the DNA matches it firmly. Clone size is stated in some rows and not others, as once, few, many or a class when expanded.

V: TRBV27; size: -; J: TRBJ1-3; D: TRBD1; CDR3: CASSSRPTGVSGNTIYF; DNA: TGTGCCAGCAGTTCACGCCCGACAGGGGTCTCTGGAAACACCATATATTTT
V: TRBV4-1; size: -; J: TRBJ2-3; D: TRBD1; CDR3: CASSQGTGYGGTQYF; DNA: TGCGCCAGCAGCCAGGGGACAGGCTATGGGGGTACGCAGTATTTT
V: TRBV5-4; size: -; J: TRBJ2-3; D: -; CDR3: CASSLADNSDTQYF; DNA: TGTGCCAGCAGCTTGGCGGACAATTCAGATACGCAGTATTTT
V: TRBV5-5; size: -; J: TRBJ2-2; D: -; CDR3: CASSSYTGELFF; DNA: TGTGCCAGCAGCTCCTACACCGGGGAGCTGTTTTTT
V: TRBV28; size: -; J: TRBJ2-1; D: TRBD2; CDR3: CASRGVAGADSYNEQFF; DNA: TGTGCCAGCAGGGGGGTAGCGGGAGCCGACTCCTACAATGAGCAGTTCTTC
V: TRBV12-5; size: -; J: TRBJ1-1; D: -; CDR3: CASGLGQSEAFF; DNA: TGTGCTAGTGGTTTGGGGCAGTCTGAAGCTTTCTTT
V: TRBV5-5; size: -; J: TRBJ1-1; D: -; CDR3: CASSRRDTEAFF; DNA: TGTGCCAGCAGCCGGAGAGACACTGAAGCTTTCTTT
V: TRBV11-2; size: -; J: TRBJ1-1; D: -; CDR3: CASSRLTQGPEAFF; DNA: TGTGCCAGCAGCCGACTTACACAGGGTCCTGAAGCTTTCTTT
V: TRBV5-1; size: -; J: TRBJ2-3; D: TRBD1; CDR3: CASSLSLGTGGSDTQYF; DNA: TGCGCCAGCAGCTTGTCCCTAGGAACAGGGGGATCAGATACGCAGTATTTT
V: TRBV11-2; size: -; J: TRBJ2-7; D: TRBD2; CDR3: CASSLVTSGSSTYEQYF; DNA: TGTGCCAGCAGCTTAGTGACTAGCGGGAGTTCAACTTACGAGCAGTACTTC
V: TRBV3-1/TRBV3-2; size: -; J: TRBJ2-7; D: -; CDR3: CASSPPGGPNTYEQYF; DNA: TGTGCCAGCAGCCCCCCCGGGGGGCCCAACACCTACGAGCAGTACTTC
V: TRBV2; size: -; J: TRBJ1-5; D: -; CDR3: CASRAGYSNQPQHF; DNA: TGTGCCAGCAGAGCGGGTTATAGCAATCAGCCCCAGCATTTT
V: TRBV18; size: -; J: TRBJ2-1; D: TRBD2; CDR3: CASSSSSGRAGNEQFF; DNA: TGTGCCAGCTCGTCTTCTAGCGGGAGGGCGGGCAATGAGCAGTTCTTC
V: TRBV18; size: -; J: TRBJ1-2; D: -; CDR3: CASSPREPPDGYTF; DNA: TGTGCCAGCTCACCCCGGGAGCCGCCGGATGGCTACACCTTC
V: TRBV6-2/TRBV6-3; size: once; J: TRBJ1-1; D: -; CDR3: CASSYGGHKNTEAFF; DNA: TGTGCCAGCAGTTACGGGGGACACAAGAACACTGAAGCTTTCTTT
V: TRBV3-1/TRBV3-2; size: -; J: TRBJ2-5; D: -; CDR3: CASSQDRSYQETQYF; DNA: TGTGCCAGCAGCCAGGACCGATCTTACCAAGAGACCCAGTACTTC
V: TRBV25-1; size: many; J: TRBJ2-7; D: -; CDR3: CASSEWGEDEQYF; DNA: TGTGCCAGCAGTGAATGGGGCGAAGACGAGCAGTACTTC
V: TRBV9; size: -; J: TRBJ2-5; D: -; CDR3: CASSVDKQETQYF; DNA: TGTGCCAGCAGCGTAGATAAGCAAGAGACCCAGTACTTC
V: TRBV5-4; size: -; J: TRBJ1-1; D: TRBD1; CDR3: CASSPPQGTDTEAFF; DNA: TGTGCCAGCAGCCCACCACAGGGGACGGACACTGAAGCTTTCTTT
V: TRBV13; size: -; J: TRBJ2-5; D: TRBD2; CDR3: CASSLAGGSGTQYF; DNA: TGTGCCAGCAGCTTAGCGGGAGGAAGTGGGACCCAGTACTTC
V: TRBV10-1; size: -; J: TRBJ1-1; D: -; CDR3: CASSLTENTEAFF; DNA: TGCGCCAGCAGCTTGACAGAGAACACTGAAGCTTTCTTT
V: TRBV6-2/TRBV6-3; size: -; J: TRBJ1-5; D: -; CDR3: CASSYRADYGSQPQHF; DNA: TGTGCCAGCAGTTACAGGGCCGATTACGGCAGTCAGCCCCAGCATTTT
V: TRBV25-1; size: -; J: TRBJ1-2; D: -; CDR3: CASSELLVGGYTF; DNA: TGTGCCAGCAGTGAATTGTTGGTTGGTGGCTACACCTTC
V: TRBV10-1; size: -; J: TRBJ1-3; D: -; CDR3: CASSGIGTTGNTIYF; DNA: TGCGCCAGCAGTGGAATCGGGACTACCGGAAACACCATATATTTT
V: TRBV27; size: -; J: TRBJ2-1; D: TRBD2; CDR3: CASSFWTSGNYNEQFF; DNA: TGTGCCAGCAGTTTTTGGACTAGCGGGAATTACAATGAGCAGTTCTTC
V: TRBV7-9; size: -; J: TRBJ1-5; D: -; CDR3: CASSLSGGDRNQPQHF; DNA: TGTGCCAGCAGCTTATCTGGGGGAGACCGCAATCAGCCCCAGCATTTT
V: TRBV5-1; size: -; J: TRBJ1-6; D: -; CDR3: CASSLGDKASPLHF; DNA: TGCGCCAGCAGCTTGGGGGACAAGGCTTCACCCCTCCACTTT
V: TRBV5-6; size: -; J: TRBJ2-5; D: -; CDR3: CASSPRQQETQYF; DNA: TGTGCCAGCAGCCCTAGACAGCAAGAGACCCAGTACTTC
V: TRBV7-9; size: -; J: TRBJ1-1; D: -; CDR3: CASSLVDRNTEAFF; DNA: TGTGCCAGCAGCTTAGTTGATAGGAACACTGAAGCTTTCTTT
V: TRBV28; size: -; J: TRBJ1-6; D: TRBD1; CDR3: CASRTHRGLDSPLHF; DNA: TGTGCCAGCAGGACACACAGGGGGTTGGATTCACCCCTCCACTTT
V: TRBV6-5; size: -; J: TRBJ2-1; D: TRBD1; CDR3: CASSYGQGSYNEQFF; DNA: TGTGCCAGCAGTTACGGACAGGGCTCCTACAATGAGCAGTTCTTC
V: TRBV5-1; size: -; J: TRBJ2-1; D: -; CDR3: CASSLATSRGEQFF; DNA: TGCGCCAGCAGCTTGGCTACCTCCAGAGGAGAGCAGTTCTTC
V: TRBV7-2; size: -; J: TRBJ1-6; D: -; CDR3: CASSFQGLGNNSPLHF; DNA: TGTGCCAGCAGCTTTCAGGGGTTGGGAAATAATTCACCCCTCCACTTT
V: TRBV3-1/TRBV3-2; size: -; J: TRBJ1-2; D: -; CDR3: CASSQDLLRGHYGYTF; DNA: TGTGCCAGCAGCCAAGACCTTCTCCGGGGGCACTATGGCTACACCTTC